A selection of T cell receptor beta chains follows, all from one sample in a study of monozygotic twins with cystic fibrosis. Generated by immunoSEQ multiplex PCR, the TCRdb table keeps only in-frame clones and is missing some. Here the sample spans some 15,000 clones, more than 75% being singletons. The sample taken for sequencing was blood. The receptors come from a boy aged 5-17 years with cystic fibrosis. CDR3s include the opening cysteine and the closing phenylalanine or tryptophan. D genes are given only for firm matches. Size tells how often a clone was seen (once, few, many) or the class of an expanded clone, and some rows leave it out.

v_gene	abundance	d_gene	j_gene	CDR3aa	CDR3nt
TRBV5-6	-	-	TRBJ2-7	CASSAYPGKTYEQYF	TGTGCCAGCAGCGCCTACCCGGGGAAGACCTACGAGCAGTACTTC
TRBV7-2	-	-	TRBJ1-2	CASSISSGYTF	TGTGCCAGCAGCATCAGCTCTGGCTACACCTTC
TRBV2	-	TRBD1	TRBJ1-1	CASTAQGAGTEAFF	TGTGCCAGCACGGCCCAGGGGGCCGGCACTGAAGCTTTCTTT
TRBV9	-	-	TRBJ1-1	CASSLGDSQNTEAFF	TGTGCCAGCAGCCTTGGGGACTCCCAGAACACTGAAGCTTTCTTT
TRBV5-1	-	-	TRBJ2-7	CASSLGQLPYSYEQYF	TGCGCCAGCAGCTTGGGGCAGCTCCCGTACTCCTACGAGCAGTACTTC
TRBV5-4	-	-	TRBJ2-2	CASSLGTKASTGELFF	TGTGCCAGCAGCTTGGGGACTAAGGCTAGCACCGGGGAGCTGTTTTTT
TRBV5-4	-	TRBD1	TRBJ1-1	CASSRDRRNTEAFF	TGTGCCAGCAGCAGGGACAGGAGGAACACTGAAGCTTTCTTT
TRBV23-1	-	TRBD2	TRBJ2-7	CASSPRGGDGYEQYF	TGCGCCAGCAGTCCCCGGGGAGGGGATGGCTACGAGCAGTACTTC
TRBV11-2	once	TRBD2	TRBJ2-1	CASSYTSGSYNEQFF	TGTGCCAGCAGCTACACTAGCGGGAGCTACAATGAGCAGTTCTTC
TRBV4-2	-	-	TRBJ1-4	CASSLTAGTEDEKLFF	TGTGCCAGCAGCCTTACAGCCGGGACGGAAGATGAAAAACTGTTTTTT
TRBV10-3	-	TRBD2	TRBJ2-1	CATAERGADNEQFF	TGTGCCACAGCGGAGCGGGGGGCCGACAATGAGCAGTTCTTC
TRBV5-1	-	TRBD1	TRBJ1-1	CASSHRLQGVGRLSEAFF	TGCGCCAGCAGCCATCGTTTGCAGGGGGTTGGAAGGCTATCTGAAGCTTTCTTT
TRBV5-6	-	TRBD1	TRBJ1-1	CASSLRTGGIGNTEAFF	TGTGCCAGCAGCCTTCGGACAGGGGGCATTGGAAACACTGAAGCTTTCTTT
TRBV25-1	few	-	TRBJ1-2	CASTSFGGYTF	TGTGCCAGCACCTCATTTGGTGGCTACACCTTC
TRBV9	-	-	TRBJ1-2	CASSVDYLGDYGYTF	TGTGCCAGCAGCGTGGATTACCTGGGCGACTATGGCTACACCTTC
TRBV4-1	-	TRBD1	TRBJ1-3	CASSQAGSWGQATVDTIYF	TGCGCCAGCAGCCAAGCGGGGTCCTGGGGACAGGCCACGGTCGACACCATATATTTT
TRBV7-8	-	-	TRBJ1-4	CASSLGRDLNEKLFF	TGTGCCAGCAGCTTAGGACGGGACTTGAATGAAAAACTGTTTTTT
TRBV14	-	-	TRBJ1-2	CASSQVPGANDGYTF	TGTGCCAGCAGCCAAGTGCCGGGGGCGAACGATGGCTACACCTTC
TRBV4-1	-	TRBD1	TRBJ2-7	CASSRGQGVYEQYF	TGCGCCAGCAGCCGAGGACAGGGGGTCTACGAGCAGTACTTC
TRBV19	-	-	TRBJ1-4	CASSPRDAATNEKLFF	TGTGCCAGTAGTCCACGGGACGCCGCAACTAATGAAAAACTGTTTTTT
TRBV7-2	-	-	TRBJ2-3	CASSPGFGVTQYF	TGTGCCAGCAGCCCAGGCTTCGGTGTCACGCAGTATTTT
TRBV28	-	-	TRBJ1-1	CASSIVRTGIGTEAFF	TGTGCCAGCAGCATCGTTAGGACGGGCATCGGCACTGAAGCTTTCTTT
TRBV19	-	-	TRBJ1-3	CASSPPGIINTIYF	TGTGCCAGTAGCCCTCCAGGGATCATCAACACCATATATTTT
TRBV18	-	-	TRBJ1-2	CASSPQSGPGYTF	TGTGCCAGCTCTCCCCAATCGGGGCCCGGCTACACCTTC
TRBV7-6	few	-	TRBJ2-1	CASSPSPDTANEQFF	TGTGCCAGCAGCCCATCCCCGGACACGGCCAATGAGCAGTTCTTC
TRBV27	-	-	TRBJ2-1	CASSLRGTSYNEQFF	TGTGCCAGCAGTTTACGGGGAACCTCCTACAATGAGCAGTTCTTC
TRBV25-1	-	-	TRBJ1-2	CASSEVVSPYGYTF	TGTGCCAGCAGTGAAGTTGTTAGCCCCTATGGCTACACCTTC
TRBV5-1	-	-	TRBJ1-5	CASSPGAGDRSNQPQHF	TGCGCCAGCAGCCCGGGGGCGGGAGACAGAAGCAATCAGCCCCAGCATTTT
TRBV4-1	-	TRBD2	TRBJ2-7	CASSRTTSGAYEQYF	TGCGCCAGCAGCCGAACGACTAGCGGCGCCTACGAGCAGTACTTC
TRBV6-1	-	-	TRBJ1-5	CASSDPDRPNQPQHF	TGTGCCAGCAGTGATCCGGACAGACCCAATCAGCCCCAGCATTTT
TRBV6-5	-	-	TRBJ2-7	CASSSPLSHEQYF	TGTGCCAGCAGTTCCCCACTGTCCCACGAGCAGTACTTC
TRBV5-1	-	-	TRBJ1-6	CASSPDSFYNSPLHF	TGCGCCAGCAGCCCTGACAGCTTTTATAATTCACCCCTCCACTTT
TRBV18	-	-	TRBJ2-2	CASSPPHGRDTGELFF	TGTGCCAGCTCACCGCCTCACGGGAGAGATACCGGGGAGCTGTTTTTT
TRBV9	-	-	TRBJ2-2	CASSALKRGVGELFF	TGTGCCAGCAGCGCACTCAAGAGAGGGGTCGGGGAGCTGTTTTTT
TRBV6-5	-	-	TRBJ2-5	CASSPPHGETQYF	TGTGCCAGCAGCCCCCCACACGGAGAGACCCAGTACTTC
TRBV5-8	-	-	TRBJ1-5	CASTPSNQPQHF	TGTGCCAGCACCCCCTCGAATCAGCCCCAGCATTTT
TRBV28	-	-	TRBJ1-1	CASSPQGPLEAFF	TGTGCCAGCAGTCCTCAGGGGCCGCTAGAAGCTTTCTTT
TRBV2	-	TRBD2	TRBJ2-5	CASIAGAGGQETQYF	TGTGCCAGCATCGCGGGAGCGGGGGGGCAAGAGACCCAGTACTTC